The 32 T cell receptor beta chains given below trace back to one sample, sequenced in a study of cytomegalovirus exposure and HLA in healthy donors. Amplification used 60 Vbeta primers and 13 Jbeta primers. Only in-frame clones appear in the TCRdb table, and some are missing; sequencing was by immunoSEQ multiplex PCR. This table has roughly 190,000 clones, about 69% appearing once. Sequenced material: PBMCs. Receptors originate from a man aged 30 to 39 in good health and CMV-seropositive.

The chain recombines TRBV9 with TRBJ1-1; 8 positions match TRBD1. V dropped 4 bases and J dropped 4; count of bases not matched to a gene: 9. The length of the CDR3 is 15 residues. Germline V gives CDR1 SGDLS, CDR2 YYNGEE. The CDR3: CASSPGQGQRTEAFF. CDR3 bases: TGTGCCAGCAGCCCAGGACAGGGTCAACGCACTGAAGCTTTCTTT.

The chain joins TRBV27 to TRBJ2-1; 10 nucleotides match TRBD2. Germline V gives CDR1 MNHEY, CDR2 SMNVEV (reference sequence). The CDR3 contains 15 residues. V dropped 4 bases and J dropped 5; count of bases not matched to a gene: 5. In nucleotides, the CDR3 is TGTGCCAGCAGTTCCACTAGCGGGGCCAACAATGAGCAGTTCTTC. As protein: CASSSTSGANNEQFF.

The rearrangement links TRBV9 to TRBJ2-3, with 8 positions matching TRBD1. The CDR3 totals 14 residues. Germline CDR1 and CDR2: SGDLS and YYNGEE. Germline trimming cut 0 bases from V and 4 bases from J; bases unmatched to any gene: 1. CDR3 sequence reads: CASSVAGGSDTQYF. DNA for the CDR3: TGTGCCAGCAGCGTAGCAGGGGGCTCAGATACGCAGTATTTT.

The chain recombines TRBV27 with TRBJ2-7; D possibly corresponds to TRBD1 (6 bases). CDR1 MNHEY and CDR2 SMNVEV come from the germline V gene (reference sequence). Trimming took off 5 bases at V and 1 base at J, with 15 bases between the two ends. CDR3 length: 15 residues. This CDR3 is CASSPPGANSYEQYF. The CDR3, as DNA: TGTGCCAGCAGTCCCCCAGGGGCCAATTCCTACGAGCAGTACTTC.

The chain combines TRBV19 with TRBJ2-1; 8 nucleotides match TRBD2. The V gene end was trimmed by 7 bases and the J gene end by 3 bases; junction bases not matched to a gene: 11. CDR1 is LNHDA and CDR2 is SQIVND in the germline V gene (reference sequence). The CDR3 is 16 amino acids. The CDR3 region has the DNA TGTGCCAGTACCGGGCGGGGGGCGGACAACTACAATGAGCAGTTCTTC. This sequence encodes CASTGRGADNYNEQFF.

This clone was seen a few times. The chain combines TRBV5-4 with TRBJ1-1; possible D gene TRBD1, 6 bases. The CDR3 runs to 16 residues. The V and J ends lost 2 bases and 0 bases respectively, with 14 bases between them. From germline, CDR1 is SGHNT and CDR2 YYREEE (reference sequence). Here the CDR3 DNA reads TGTGCCAGCAGCTTAGCCATCGGACAGTTGAACACTGAAGCTTTCTTT. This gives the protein CASSLAIGQLNTEAFF.

In nucleotides, the CDR3 is TGTGCCAGCAGCTTAGGGGTCAGCTGGGGGCGAGGGGAGACCCAGTACTTC. This encodes CASSLGVSWGRGETQYF. The chain links TRBV7-2 to TRBJ2-5; D is perhaps TRBD1 (6 bases). CDR3 length equals 17 residues. CDR1 and CDR2 from the germline V gene are SGHTA and FQGNSA. Deletions cut 1 base from V and 5 bases from J, with 20 bases between. The entire variable domain, with the rest obtained from reference TRBV7-2 and TRBJ2-5, is as follows: GAGVSQSPSNKVTEKGKDVELRCDPISGHTALYWYRQSLGQGLEFLIYFQGNSAPDKSGLPSDRFSAERTGGSVSTLTIQRTQQEDSAVYLCASSLGVSWGRGETQYFGPGTRLLVL.

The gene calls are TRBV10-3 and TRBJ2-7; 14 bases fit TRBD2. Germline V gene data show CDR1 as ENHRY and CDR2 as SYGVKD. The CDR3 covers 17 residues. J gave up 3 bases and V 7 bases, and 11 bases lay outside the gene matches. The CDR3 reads CAITSGTSGRGNYEQYF. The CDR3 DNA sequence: TGTGCCATCACCTCCGGGACTAGCGGGAGAGGGAACTACGAGCAGTACTTC.

The CDR3 loop reads CASSLGGIAGGTGELFF. The DNA of the CDR3 is TGTGCCAGCAGCTTGGGGGGGATCGCGGGAGGCACCGGGGAGCTGTTTTTT. This chain uses TRBV5-4 with TRBJ2-2; 8 nucleotides agree with TRBD2. V shed 0 bases, J shed 4 bases, and the junction held 8 bases outside the gene matches. This CDR3 has 17 amino acids. The germline CDR1 and CDR2 sequences are SGHNT and YYREEE (reference sequence).

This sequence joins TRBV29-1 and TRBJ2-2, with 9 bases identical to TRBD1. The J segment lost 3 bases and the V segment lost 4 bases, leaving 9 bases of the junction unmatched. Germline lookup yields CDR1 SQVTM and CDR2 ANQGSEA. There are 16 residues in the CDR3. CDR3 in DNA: TGCAGCGTTGCGACAATCTGGACAGGGGACACCGGGGAGCTGTTTTTT. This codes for CSVATIWTGDTGELFF.

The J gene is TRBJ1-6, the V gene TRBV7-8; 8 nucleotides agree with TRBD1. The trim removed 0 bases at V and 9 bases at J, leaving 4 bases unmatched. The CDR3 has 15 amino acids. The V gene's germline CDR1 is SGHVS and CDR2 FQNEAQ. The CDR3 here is CASSLAGQGASPLHF. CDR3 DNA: TGTGCCAGCAGCTTAGCGGGGCAGGGGGCTTCACCCCTCCACTTT.

CDR3 DNA: TGTGCCAGTAGTACGGGTCGAAACCGTGAAAAACTGTTTTTT. Its translation: CASSTGRNREKLFF. The rearrangement uses TRBV19 and TRBJ1-4; D ambiguous. Trimming cost V 4 bases and J 7 bases, with 13 bases left between them. CDR3 size: 14 residues. Germline assignment: CDR1 LNHDA and CDR2 SQIVND (reference sequence).

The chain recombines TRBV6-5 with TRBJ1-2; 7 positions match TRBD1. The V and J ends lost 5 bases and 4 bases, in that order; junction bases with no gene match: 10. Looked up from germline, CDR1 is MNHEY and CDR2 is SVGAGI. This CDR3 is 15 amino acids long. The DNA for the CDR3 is TGTGCCAGCAGTCATAGACAGGGTCTTGGCTATGGCTACACCTTC. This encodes CASSHRQGLGYGYTF.

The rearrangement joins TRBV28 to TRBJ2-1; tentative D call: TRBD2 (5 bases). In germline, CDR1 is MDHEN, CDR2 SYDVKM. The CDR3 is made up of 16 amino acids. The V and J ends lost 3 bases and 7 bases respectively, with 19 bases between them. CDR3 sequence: CASSLSAAGSGNEQFF. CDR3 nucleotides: TGTGCCAGCAGTTTGTCCGCGGCGGGTTCCGGGAATGAGCAGTTCTTC.

The CDR3 DNA sequence: TGTGCCTGGAGTGGGTCCGGGGTTGGCTACACCTTC. Translating gives CAWSGSGVGYTF. The rearrangement joins TRBV30 to TRBJ1-2, with D uncertain. There are 12 residues in the CDR3. Germline V CDR1 and CDR2: GTSNPN, SVGIG (reference sequence). Deletions cut 1 base from V and 7 bases from J, with 10 bases between.

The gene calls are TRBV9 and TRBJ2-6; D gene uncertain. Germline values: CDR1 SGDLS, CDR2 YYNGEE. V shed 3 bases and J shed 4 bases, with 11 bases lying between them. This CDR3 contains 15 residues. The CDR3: CASSGRQAGANVLTF. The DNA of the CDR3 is TGTGCCAGCAGCGGTCGTCAGGCCGGGGCCAACGTCCTGACTTTC. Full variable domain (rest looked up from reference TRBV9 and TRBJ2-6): DSGVTQTPKHLITATGQRVTLRCSPRSGDLSVYWYQQSLDQGLQFLIQYYNGEERAKGNILERFSAQQFPDLHSELNLSSLELGDSALYFCASSGRQAGANVLTFGAGSRLTVL.

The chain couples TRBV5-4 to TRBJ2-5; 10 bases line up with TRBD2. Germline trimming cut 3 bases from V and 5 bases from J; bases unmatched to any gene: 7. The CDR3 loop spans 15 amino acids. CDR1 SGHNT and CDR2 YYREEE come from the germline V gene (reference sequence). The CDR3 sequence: CASSSLAGEGETQYF. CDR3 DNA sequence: TGTGCCAGCAGCTCCCTAGCGGGAGAGGGGGAGACCCAGTACTTC.

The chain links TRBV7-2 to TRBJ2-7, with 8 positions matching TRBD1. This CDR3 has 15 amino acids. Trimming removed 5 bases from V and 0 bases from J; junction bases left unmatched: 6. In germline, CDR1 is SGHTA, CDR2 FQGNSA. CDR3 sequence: CASSVDRASSYEQYF. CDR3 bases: TGTGCCAGCAGCGTGGACAGGGCAAGCTCCTACGAGCAGTACTTC.

The CDR3 is CASSYSPLTDTQYF. The CDR3 coding sequence is TGTGCCAGCAGTTACTCCCCCCTCACAGATACGCAGTATTTT. The genes are TRBV6-5 and TRBJ2-3; D uncertain. The CDR3 spans 14 residues. CDR1 and CDR2 (germline): MNHEY, SVGAGI. Trimming left V 0 bases short and J 2 bases short, with 6 bases between.

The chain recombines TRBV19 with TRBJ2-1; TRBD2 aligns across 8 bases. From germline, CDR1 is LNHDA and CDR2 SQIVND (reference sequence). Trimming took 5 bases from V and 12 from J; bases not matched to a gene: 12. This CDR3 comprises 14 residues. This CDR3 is CASSPRGSGSAQFF. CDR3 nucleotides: TGTGCCAGTAGTCCCCGGGGGAGCGGGAGTGCGCAGTTCTTC.

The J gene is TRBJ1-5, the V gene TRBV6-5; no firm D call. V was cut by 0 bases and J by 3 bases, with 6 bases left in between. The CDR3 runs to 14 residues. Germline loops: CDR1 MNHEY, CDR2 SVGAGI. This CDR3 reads CASSYSRNNQPQHF. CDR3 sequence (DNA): TGTGCCAGCAGTTACTCTAGAAACAATCAGCCCCAGCATTTT.

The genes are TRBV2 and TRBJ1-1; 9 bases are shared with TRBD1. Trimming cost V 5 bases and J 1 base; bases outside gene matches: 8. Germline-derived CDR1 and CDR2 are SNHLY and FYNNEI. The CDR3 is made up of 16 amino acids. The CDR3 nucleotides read TGTGCCAGCAGTCCGGGACAGGGCGTCGGGAACACTGAAGCTTTCTTT. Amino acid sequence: CASSPGQGVGNTEAFF.

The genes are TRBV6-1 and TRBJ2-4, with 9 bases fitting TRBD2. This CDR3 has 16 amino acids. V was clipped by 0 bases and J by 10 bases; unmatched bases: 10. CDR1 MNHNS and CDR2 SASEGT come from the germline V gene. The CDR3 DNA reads TGTGCCAGCAGTGAAGCGCTTGCGGCGGGAGGGGAAATTCAGTACTTC. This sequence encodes CASSEALAAGGEIQYF.

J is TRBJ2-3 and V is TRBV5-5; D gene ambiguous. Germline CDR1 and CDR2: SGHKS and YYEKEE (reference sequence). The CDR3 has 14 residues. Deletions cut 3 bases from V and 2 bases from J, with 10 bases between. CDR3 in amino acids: CASSSRSFTDTQYF. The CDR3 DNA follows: TGTGCCAGCAGCTCCCGGTCTTTCACAGATACGCAGTATTTT.

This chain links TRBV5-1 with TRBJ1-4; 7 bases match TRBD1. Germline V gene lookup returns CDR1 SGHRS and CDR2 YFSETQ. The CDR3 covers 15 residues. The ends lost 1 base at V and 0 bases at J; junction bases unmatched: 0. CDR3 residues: CASSLQGATNEKLFF. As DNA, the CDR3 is TGCGCCAGCAGCTTGCAGGGGGCAACTAATGAAAAACTGTTTTTT.

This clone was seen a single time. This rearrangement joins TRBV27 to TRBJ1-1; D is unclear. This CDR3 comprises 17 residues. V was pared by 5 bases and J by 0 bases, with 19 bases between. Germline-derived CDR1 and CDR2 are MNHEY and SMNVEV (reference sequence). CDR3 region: CASSGGLGLRMNTEAFF. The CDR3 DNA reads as TGTGCCAGCAGTGGAGGATTGGGCCTAAGGATGAACACTGAAGCTTTCTTT.

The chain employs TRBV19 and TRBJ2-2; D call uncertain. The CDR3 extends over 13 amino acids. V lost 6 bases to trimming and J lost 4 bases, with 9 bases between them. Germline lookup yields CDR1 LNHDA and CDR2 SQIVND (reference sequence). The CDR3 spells CASSKYFTGELFF. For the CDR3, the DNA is TGTGCCAGTAGCAAGTACTTCACCGGGGAGCTGTTTTTT. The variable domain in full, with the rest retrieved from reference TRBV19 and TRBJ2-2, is DGGITQSPKYLFRKEGQNVTLSCEQNLNHDAMYWYRQDPGQGLRLIYYSQIVNDFQKGDIAEGYSVSREKKESFPLTVTSAQKNPTAFYLCASSKYFTGELFFGEGSRLTVL.

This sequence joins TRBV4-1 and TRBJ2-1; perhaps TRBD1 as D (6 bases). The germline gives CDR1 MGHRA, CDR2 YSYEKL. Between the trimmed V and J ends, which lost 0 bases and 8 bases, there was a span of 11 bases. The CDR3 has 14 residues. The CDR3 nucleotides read TGCGCCAGCAGCCAAGAAACCACAGGGTATGAGCAGTTCTTC. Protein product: CASSQETTGYEQFF.

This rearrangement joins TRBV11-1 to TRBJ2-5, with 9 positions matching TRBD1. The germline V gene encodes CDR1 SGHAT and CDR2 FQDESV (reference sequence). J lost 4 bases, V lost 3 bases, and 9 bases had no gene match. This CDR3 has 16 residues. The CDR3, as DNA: TGTGCCAGCAGCTTGAGGACGGGACAGGGATCAGAGACCCAGTACTTC. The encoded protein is CASSLRTGQGSETQYF.

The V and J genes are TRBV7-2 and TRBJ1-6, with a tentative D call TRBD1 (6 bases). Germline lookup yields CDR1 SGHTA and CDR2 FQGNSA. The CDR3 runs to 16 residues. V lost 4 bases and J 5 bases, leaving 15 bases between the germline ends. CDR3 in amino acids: CASSSVRGLDNSPLHF. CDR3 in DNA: TGTGCCAGCAGCTCAGTCAGGGGTTTGGATAATTCACCCCTCCACTTT.

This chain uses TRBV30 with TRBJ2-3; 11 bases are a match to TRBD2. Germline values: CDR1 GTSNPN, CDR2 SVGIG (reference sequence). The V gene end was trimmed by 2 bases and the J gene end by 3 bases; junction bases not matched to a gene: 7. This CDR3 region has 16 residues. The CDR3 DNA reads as TGTGCCTGGAGTATCCGACTAGCGGGACCAACAGATACGCAGTATTTT. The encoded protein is CAWSIRLAGPTDTQYF.

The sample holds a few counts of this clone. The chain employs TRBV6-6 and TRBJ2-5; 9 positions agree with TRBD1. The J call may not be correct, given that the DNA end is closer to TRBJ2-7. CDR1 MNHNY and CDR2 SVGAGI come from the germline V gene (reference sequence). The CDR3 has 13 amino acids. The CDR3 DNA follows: TGTGCCAGCAGACAGGGGGCGCGAAACGAGCAGTACTTC. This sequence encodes CASRQGARNEQYF.